Here is one T cell receptor beta chain with its context. Original processing methods: Counts of nucleated cells, estimated from reference gene primer amplification, were obtained. The method was immunoSEQ multiplex PCR; TCRdb's version includes in-frame clones alone and lacks a portion of them. The V and J calls and clone size come from that table; D and trimming were worked out from the DNA. The table has 300,000 or so clones, 70% to 90% seen once. The data were obtained in a study of blood T cell repertoires in COVID-19. Study details: Samples taken during acute and convalescent COVID-19 were collected in the United States, Italy and Spain. In each case, the material was cDNA or gDNA derived from T cells, B-cell-depleted T cells, or PBMCs.

The CDR3 has 14 residues. The V and J ends lost 1 base and 7 bases, in that order; junction bases with no gene match: 7. Germline assignment: CDR1 SGHTS and CDR2 YDEGEE. The sequencing input was peripheral blood. The chain has TRBV5-8 and TRBJ1-2; 7 bases line up with TRBD1. The source is a woman aged 40 to 50 with acute or convalescent COVID-19. The CDR3 loop reads CASSLNRGVGGYTF. The DNA of the CDR3 is TGTGCCAGCAGCTTGAACAGGGGAGTTGGTGGCTACACCTTC.